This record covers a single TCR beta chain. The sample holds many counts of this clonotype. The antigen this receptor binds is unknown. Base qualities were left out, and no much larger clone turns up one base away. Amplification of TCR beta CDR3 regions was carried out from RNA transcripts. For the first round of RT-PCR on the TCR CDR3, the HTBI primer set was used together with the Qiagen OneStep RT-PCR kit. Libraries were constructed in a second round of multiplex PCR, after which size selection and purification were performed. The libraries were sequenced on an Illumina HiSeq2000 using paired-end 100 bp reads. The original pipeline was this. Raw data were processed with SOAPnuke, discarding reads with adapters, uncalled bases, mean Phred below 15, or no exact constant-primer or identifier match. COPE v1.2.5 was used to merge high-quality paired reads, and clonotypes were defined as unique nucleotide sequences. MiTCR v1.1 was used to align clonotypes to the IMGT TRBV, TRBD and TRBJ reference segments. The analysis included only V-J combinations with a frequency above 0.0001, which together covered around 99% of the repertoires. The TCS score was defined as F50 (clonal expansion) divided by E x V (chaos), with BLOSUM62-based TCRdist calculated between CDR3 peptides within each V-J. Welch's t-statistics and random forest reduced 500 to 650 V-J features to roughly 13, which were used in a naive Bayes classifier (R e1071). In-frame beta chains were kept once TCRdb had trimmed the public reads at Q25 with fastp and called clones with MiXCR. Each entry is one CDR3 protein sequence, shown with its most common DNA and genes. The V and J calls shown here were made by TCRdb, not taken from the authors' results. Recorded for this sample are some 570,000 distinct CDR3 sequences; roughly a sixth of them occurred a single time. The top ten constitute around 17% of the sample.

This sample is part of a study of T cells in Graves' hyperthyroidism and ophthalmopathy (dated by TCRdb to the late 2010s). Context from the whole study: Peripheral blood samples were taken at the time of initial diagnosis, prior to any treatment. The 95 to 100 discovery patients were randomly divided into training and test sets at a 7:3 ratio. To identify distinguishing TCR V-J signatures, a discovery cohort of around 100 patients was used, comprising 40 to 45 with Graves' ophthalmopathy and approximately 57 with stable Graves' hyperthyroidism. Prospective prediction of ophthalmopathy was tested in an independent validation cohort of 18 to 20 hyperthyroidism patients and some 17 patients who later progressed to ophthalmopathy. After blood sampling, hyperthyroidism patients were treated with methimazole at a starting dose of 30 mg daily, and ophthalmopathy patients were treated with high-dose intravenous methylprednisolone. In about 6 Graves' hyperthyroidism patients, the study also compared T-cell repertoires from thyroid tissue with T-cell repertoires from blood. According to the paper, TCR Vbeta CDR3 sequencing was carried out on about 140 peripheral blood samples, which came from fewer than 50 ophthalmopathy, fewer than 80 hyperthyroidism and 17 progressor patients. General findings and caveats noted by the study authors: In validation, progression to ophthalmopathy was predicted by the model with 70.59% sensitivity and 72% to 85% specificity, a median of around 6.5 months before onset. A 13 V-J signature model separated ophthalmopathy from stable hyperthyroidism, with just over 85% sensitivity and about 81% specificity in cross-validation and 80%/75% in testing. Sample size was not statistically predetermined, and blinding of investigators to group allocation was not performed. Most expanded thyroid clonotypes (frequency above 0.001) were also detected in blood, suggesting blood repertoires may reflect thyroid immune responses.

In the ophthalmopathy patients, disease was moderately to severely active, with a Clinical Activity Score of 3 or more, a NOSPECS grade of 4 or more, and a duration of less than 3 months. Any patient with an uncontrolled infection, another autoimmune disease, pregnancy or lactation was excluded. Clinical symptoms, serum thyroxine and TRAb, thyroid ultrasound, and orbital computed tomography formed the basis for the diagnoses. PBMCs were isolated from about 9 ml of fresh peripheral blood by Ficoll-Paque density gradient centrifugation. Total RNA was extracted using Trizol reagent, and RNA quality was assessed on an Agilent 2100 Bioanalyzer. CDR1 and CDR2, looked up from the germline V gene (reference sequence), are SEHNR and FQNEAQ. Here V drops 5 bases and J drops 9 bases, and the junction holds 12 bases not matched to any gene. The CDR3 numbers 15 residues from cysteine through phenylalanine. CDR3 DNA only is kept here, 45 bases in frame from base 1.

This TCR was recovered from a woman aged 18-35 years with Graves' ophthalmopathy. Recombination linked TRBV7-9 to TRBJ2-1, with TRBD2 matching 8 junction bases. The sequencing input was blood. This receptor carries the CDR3 CASSNGLATSSEQFF. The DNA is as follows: TGTGCCAGCAGCAACGGACTAGCTACTTCTAGTGAGCAGTTCTTC.